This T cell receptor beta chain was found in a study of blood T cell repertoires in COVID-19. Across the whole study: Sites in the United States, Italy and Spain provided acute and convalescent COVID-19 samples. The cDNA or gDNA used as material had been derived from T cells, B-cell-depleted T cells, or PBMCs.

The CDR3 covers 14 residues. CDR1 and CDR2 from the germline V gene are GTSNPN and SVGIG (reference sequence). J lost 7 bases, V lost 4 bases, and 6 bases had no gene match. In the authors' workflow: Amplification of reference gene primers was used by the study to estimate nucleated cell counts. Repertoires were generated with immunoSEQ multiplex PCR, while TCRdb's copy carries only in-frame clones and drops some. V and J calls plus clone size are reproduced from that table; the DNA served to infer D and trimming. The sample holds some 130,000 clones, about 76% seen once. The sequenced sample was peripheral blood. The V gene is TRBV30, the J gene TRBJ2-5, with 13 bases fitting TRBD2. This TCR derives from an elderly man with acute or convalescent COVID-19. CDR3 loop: CAWTPGTSGATQYF. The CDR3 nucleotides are TGTGCCTGGACCCCCGGGACTAGCGGGGCGACCCAGTACTTC.